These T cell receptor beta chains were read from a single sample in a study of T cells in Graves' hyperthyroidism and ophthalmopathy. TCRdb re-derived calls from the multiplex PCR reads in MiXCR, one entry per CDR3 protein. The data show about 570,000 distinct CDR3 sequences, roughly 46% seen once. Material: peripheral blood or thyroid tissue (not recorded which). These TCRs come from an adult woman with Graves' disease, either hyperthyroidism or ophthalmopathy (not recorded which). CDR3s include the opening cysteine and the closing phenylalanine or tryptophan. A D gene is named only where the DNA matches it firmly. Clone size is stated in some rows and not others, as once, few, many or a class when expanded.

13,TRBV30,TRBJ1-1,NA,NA,TGTGCCTGGAGCGGGGGAGGGCTCACTGAAGCTTTCTTT,CAWSGGGLTEAFF
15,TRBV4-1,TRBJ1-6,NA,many,TGCGCCAGCAGCCAATGGGATAGTGGGAATTCACCCCTCCACTTT,CASSQWDSGNSPLHF
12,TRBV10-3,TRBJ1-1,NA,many,TGTGCCATCAGTCTTGGAGACACTGAAGCTTTCTTT,CAISLGDTEAFF
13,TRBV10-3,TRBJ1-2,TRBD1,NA,TGTGCCATCAGTGTGACAGGGTACTATGGCTACACCTTC,CAISVTGYYGYTF
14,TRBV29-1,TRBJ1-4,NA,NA,TGCAGCGTTGAATCCGCAGAGACTAATGAAAAACTGTTTTTT,CSVESAETNEKLFF
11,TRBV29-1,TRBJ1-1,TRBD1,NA,TGCAGCGTTGAGGGGACAGGAGAAGCTTTCTTT,CSVEGTGEAFF
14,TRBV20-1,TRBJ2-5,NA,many,TGCAGTGCTAGCAGGGTTCGAGGGGGAGAGACCCAGTACTTC,CSASRVRGGETQYF
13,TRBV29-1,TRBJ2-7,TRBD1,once,TGCAGCGTAAGGACAGGGTATATCTCCGAGCAGTACTTC,CSVRTGYISEQYF
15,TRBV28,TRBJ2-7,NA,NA,TGTGCCAGCAGGGGCCGACAGACAGTCTCCTACGAGCAGTACTTC,CASRGRQTVSYEQYF
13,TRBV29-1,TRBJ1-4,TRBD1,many,TGCAGCGTTGCAGACAGGGTCCATGAAAAACTGTTTTTT,CSVADRVHEKLFF
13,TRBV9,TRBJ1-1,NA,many,TGTGCCAGCGCTGTTGGGGGTGGCACTGAAGCTTTCTTT,CASAVGGGTEAFF
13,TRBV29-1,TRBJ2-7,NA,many,TGCAGCGTTGAGGGGCGGGCATCCTACGAGCAGTACTTC,CSVEGRASYEQYF
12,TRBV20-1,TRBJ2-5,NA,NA,TGCAGTGCCACACCAGTCGGGGAGACCCAGTACTTC,CSATPVGETQYF
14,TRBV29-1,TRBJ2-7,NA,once,TGCAGCGTTGAGTTTCCGGACGAAGCCTATGAGCAGTACTTC,CSVEFPDEAYEQYF
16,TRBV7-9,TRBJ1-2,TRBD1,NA,TGTGCCAGCAGCTTAGCAGGGACAGAGAGGGGTTATGGCTACACCTTC,CASSLAGTERGYGYTF
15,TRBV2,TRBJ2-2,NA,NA,TGTGCCAGCAGTGAAGTTCGCGACGGCACCGGGGAGCTGTTTTTT,CASSEVRDGTGELFF
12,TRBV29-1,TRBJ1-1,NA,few,TGCAGCGTTGTATGGAGGAACACTGAAGCTTTCTTT,CSVVWRNTEAFF
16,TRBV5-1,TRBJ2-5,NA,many,TGCGCCAGCGGCTTAATGGGACGGCCCTGGAAAGAGACCCAGTACTTC,CASGLMGRPWKETQYF
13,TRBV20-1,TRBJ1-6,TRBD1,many,TGCAGTGCCCTGGACAGGGTCAATTCACCCCTCCACTTT,CSALDRVNSPLHF
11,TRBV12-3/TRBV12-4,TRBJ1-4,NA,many,TGTGCCAGCAGCTTTACCGGTAAACTGTTTTTT,CASSFTGKLFF
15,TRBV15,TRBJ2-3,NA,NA,TGTGCCACCAGCAGAGATCGAATTACCTGGGATACGCAGTATTTT,CATSRDRITWDTQYF
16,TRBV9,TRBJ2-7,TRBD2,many,TGTGCCAGCAGCCCGGGGGGGGGTCTGAGCTCCTACGAGCAGTACTTC,CASSPGGGLSSYEQYF
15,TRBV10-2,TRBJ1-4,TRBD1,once,TGCGCCAGCAGTGAGTCGACAGGGGATAATGAAAAACTGTTTTTT,CASSESTGDNEKLFF
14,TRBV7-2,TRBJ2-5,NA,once,TGTGCCAGCAGTGAATGGGGGTCATGGGAGACCCAGTACTTC,CASSEWGSWETQYF
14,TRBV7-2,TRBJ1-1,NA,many,TGTGCCAGCAGCCCCCACAGGGAGGGGCCTGAAGCTTTCTTT,CASSPHREGPEAFF
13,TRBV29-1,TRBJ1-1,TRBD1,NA,TGCAGCATCAAACAGGGGTTCGGCACTGAAGCTTTCTTT,CSIKQGFGTEAFF
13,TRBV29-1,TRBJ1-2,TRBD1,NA,TGCAGCGTTCGGGACAGGAACTTCTATGGCTACACCTTC,CSVRDRNFYGYTF
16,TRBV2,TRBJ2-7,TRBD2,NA,TGTGCCAGCAGGATTGCGGCTAGCGGGGGCATCTACGAGCAGTACTTC,CASRIAASGGIYEQYF
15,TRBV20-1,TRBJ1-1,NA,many,TGCAGTGCTGGAAAGACAGGCATCATGAACACTGAAGCTTTCTTT,CSAGKTGIMNTEAFF
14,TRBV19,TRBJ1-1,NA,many,TGTGCCAGTAGTATTTCGGGGGCTGTCACTGAAGCTTTCTTT,CASSISGAVTEAFF
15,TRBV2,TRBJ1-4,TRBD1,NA,TGTGCCAGCAGCACGACAGGGGTCGACACTGAAAAACTGTTTTTT,CASSTTGVDTEKLFF
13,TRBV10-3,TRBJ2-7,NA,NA,TGTGCCATCAGTGTTGGGACTGAGGAACGGCAGTACTTC,CAISVGTEERQYF
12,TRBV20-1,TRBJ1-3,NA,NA,TGCAGTGCCCGGGGGGGCTTGAACACCATATATTTT,CSARGGLNTIYF
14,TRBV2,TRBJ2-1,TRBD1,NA,TGTGCCAGCAGGATCGAGGGGGCGCCCAATGAGCAGTTCTTC,CASRIEGAPNEQFF
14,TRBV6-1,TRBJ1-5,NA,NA,TGTGCCATCAGTGAAGCCGGGACCCAAGAGACCCAGCATTTT,CAISEAGTQETQHF
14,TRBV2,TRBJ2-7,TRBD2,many,TGTGCCATCGTAGCGGGAGAGAGAACCTACGAGCAGTACTTC,CAIVAGERTYEQYF
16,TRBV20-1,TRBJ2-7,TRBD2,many,TGCAGTGCTAGAGCAGGACTAGCCGTTCTCTCCTACGAGCAGTACTTC,CSARAGLAVLSYEQYF
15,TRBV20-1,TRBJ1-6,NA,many,TGCAGTGCTAGAGCAGACAGCTCCTATAATTCACCCCTCCACTTT,CSARADSSYNSPLHF
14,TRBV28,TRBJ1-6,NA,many,TGTGCCAGCAGTTTACAGCCCCGGAGATCACCCCTCCACTTT,CASSLQPRRSPLHF
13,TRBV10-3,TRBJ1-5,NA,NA,TGTGCCACCACTCAGGGTGTGAATCAGCCCCAGCATTTT,CATTQGVNQPQHF
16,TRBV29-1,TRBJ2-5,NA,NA,TGCAGCGTTGTGGGGGGTAGTGATCACCGGGCAGAGACCCAGTACTTC,CSVVGGSDHRAETQYF
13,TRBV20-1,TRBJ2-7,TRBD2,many,TGCAGTGGGCGGGAGGAGGGCTCCTACGAGCAGTACTTC,CSGREEGSYEQYF
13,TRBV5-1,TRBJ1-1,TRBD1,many,TGCGCCAGCTGCGCGGACAGGGGGACTGAAGCTTTCTTT,CASCADRGTEAFF
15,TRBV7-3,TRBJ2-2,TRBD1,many,TGTGCCAGCAGCTGGGACAGGGGGGCCGCCGGGGAGCTGTTTTTT,CASSWDRGAAGELFF
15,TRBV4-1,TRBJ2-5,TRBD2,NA,TGCGCCAGCAGCCTAGAACTAGCGGGAAGCGAGACCCTGTACTTC,CASSLELAGSETLYF
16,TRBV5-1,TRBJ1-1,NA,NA,TGCGCCAGCAGCTTGTCCCAAGAGGGTTATGACACTGAAGCTTTCTTT,CASSLSQEGYDTEAFF
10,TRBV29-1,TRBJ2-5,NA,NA,TGCAGCTCTAGTAGGGAGACCCAGTACTTC,CSSSRETQYF
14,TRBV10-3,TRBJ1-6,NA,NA,TGTGCCATCAGTGAAGGACTGATTAATTCACCCCTCCACTTT,CAISEGLINSPLHF
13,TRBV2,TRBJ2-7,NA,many,TGTGCCAACAAGGGGGGGGTTCGCTACGAGCAGTACTTC,CANKGGVRYEQYF
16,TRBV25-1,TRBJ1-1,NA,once,TGTGCCAGCAGTCCTGAAGGGCGTGGATTTAACATTGAAGCTTTCTTT,CASSPEGRGFNIEAFF
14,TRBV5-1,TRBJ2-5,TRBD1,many,TGCGCCAGCAGCTTGGCGGGACAGCAAGAGACCCAGTACTTC,CASSLAGQQETQYF
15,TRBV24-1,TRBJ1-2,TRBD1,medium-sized,TGTGCCACCAGTGATCCCGCTGACAGGGAGGTTGGCTACACCTTC,CATSDPADREVGYTF
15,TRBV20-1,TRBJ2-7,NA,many,TGCAGTGCATCCGATGACGGCGTCGAACCCTACGAGCAGTACTTC,CSASDDGVEPYEQYF
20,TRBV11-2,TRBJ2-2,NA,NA,TGTGCCAGCAGCTTACTCCTATTGGGATTTCTAGCGCCGAACACCGGGGAGCTGTTTTTT,CASSLLLLGFLAPNTGELFF